This T cell receptor (beta chain) appears in the sequencing data of a study of T-cell memory formation after mild COVID-19. Points from the study as a whole: Certain responding clones were present in pre-infection memory, suggesting participation of cross-reactive memory. Mainly in CM and EM were contracting CD4+ clones; CD8+ were in EMRA. A balance of CD4 and CD8 characterized clones contracting day 15 to 85, whereas later expanders leaned CD4+.

Using constant-segment primers, 5'RACE produced TCR alpha and TCR beta cDNA libraries carrying sample barcodes and UMIs. TCRdb re-called the 5' RACE reads through MiXCR, storing one row per CDR3 protein. The sample includes approximately 560,000 distinct CDR3 sequences, 15% to 20% seen only once; the top ten take roughly 8%. V lost 7 bases, J lost 4 bases, and 14 bases lay in between. This CDR3 contains 12 residues. The germline CDR1 and CDR2 sequences are SQVTM and ANQGSEA. Concerning this clonotype: The antigen remains undetermined.

Material for sequencing was PBMCs or a T cell subset sorted from them (not recorded which). The chain has TRBV29-1 and TRBJ2-7; D gene ambiguous. This clonotype was obtained from an adult woman who had mild COVID-19 (a few samples of this study predate the infection). Cell type and time point are not known. DNA for the CDR3: TGCAGCGCAAGGTTCGCCGGGTACGAGCAGTACTTC. This gives the protein CSARFAGYEQYF.